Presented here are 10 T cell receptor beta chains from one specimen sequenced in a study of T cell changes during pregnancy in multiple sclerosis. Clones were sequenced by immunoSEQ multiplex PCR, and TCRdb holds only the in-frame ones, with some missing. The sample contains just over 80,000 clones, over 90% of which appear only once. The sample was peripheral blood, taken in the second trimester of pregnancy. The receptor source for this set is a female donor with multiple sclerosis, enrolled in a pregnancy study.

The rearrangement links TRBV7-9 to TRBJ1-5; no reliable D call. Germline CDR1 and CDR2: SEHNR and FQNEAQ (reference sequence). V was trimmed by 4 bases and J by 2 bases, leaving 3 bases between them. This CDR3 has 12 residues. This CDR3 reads CASSSGNQPQHF. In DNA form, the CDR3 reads TGTGCCAGCAGCTCGGGCAATCAGCCCCAGCATTTT.

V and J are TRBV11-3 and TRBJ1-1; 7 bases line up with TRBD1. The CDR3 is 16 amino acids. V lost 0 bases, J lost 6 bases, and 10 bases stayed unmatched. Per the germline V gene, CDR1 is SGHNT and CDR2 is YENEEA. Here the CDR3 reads CASSLDGRGGESEAFF. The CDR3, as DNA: TGTGCCAGCAGCTTAGATGGAAGAGGGGGCGAATCTGAAGCTTTCTTT.

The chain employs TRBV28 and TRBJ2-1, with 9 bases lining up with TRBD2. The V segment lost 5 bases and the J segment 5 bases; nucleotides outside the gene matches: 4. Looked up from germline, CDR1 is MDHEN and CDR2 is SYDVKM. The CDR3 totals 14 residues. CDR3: CASSLGLANNEQFF. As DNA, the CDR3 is TGTGCCAGCAGTCTCGGACTAGCGAACAATGAGCAGTTCTTC.

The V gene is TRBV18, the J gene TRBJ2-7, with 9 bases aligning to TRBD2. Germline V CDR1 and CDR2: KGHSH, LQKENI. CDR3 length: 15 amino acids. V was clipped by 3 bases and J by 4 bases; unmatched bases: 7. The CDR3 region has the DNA TGTGCCAGCTCACCCCCGGGACTAGCTTTGTACGAGCAGTACTTC. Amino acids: CASSPPGLALYEQYF. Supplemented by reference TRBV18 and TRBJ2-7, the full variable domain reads NAGVMQNPRHLVRRRGQEARLRCSPMKGHSHVYWYRQLPEEGLKFMVYLQKENIIDESGMPKERFSAEFPKEGPSILRIQQVVRGDSAAYFCASSPPGLALYEQYFGPGTRLTVT.

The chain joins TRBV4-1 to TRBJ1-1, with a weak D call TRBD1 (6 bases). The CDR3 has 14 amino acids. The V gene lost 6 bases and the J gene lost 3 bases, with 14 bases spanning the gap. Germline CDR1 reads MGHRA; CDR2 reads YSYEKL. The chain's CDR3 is CASRDRDTYTEAFF. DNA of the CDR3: TGCGCCAGCAGAGACCGGGACACGTACACTGAAGCTTTCTTT.

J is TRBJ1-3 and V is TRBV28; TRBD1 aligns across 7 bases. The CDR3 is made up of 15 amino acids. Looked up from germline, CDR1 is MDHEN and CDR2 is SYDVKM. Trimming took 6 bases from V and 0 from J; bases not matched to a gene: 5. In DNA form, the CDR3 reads TGTGCCAGCAGCGGGGCAGGGGGCTCTGGAAACACCATATATTTT. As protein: CASSGAGGSGNTIYF.

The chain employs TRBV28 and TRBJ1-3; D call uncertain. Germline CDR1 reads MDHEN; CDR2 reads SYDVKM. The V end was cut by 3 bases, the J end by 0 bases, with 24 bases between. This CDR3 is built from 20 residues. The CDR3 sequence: CASSFPAKTPDLSSGNTIYF. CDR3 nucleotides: TGTGCCAGCAGTTTTCCCGCAAAGACTCCGGACTTAAGCTCTGGAAACACCATATATTTT.

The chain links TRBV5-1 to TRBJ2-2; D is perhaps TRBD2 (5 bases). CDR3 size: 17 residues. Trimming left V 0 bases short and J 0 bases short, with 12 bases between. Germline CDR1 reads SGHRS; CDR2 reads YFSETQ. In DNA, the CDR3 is TGCGCCAGCAGCTTGGATATAAGCGGAACGAACACCGGGGAGCTGTTTTTT. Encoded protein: CASSLDISGTNTGELFF.

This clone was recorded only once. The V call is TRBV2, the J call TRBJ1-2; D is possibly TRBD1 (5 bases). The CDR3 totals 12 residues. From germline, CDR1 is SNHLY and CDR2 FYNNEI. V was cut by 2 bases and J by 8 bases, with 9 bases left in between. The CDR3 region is CASSEQGGGYTF. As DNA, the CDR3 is TGTGCCAGCAGTGAACAGGGAGGAGGCTACACCTTC.

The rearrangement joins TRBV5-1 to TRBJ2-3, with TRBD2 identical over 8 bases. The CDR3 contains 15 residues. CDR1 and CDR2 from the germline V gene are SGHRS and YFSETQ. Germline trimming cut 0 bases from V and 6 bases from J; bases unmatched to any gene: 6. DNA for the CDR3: TGCGCCAGCAGCTTGGCGGGGGGGCCGGAGGATACGCAGTATTTT. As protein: CASSLAGGPEDTQYF.